This T cell receptor (beta chain) stems from a study of blood T cell repertoires in COVID-19. Between the trimmed V and J ends, which lost 4 bases and 0 bases, there was a span of 6 bases. CDR1 and CDR2 from the germline V gene are SGHTA and FQGTGA. The CDR3 covers 13 residues. Generated by immunoSEQ multiplex PCR, the TCRdb table keeps only in-frame clones and is missing some. The table lists approximately 170,000 clones, about 90% of them singletons. The chain combines TRBV7-3 with TRBJ1-1; D remains ambiguous. What was sequenced was peripheral blood. The TCR sequence derives from a woman aged 70-85 years with acute or convalescent COVID-19. Written as DNA, the CDR3 is TGTGCCAGCAGCTGGACTTTGAACACTGAAGCTTTCTTT. It yields the protein CASSWTLNTEAFF.